This entry concerns a single TCR beta chain. The CDR3 extends over 15 amino acids. The germline gives CDR1 SGHRS, CDR2 YFSETQ. The sample comes from a study of T cells expressing NK-cell markers. Study-level background: Source material for TCR beta repertoires consisted of sorted CD3+CD56+NKG2C+, CD3+CD56+NKG2C- and CD3+CD56-NKG2C+ T cells. Seven donors tested HCMV-seropositive and one tested seronegative among the eight sequenced.

TCR beta cDNA was generated via 5'RACE template switching incorporating UMIs. TCRdb re-called the 5' RACE reads and gives one entry per CDR3 protein, without DNA. Its table records a few hundred thousand distinct CDR3 sequences. This chain connects TRBV5-1 to TRBJ2-4; TCRdb lists TRBD1, though no DNA is available to test this call. This sequence was found in a man aged 18 to 30 in good health. The sequenced sample consisted of blood T cells: a sorted CD56 or NKG2C T cell subset, CD4+ or CD8+ T cells, or bulk PBMC T cells (not recorded which). The chain's CDR3 is CASRATGTEKNIQYF.